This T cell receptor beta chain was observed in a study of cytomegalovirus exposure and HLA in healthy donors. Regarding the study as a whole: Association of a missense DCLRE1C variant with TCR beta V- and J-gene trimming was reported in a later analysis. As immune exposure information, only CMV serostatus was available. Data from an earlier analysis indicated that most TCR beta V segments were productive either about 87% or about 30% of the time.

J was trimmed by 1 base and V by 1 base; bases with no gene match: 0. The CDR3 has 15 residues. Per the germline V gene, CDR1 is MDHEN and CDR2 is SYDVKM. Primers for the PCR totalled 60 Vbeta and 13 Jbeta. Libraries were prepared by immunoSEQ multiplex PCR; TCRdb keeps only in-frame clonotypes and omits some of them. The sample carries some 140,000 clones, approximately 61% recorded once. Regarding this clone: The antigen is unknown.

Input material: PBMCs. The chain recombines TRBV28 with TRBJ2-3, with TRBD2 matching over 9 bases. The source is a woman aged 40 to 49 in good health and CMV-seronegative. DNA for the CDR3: TGTGCCAGCAGTTTATTAGCGGGGGGCACAGATACGCAGTATTTT. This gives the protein CASSLLAGGTDTQYF.